These 27 T cell receptor beta chains came from one sample sequenced in a study of blood T cell repertoires in COVID-19. Some clones are missing from TCRdb's copy, which holds only in-frame ones; the method was immunoSEQ multiplex PCR. Of about 360,000 clones listed, 75% to 90% are singletons. Sequenced material: peripheral blood. These receptors originate from a woman aged 55-70 years with COVID-19, enrolled during active disease.

This chain uses TRBV6-5 with TRBJ1-5; D is unclear. Germline lookup yields CDR1 MNHEY and CDR2 SVGAGI. This CDR3 comprises 16 residues. V was trimmed by 0 bases and J by 3 bases, leaving 12 bases between them. The CDR3 region is CASSYSADPVNQPQHF. The CDR3 DNA is TGTGCCAGCAGTTACTCTGCAGATCCAGTCAATCAGCCCCAGCATTTT.

This clone has just a few counts. For the CDR3, the DNA is TGTGCCACCAGCAGAGATTCTGCGCTGATGAACACTGAAGCTTTCTTT. Its translation is CATSRDSALMNTEAFF. The rearrangement joins TRBV15 to TRBJ1-1; D is ambiguous. The V gene lost 0 bases and the J gene lost 0 bases, with 11 bases spanning the gap. Germline CDR1 reads LNHNV; CDR2 reads YYDKDF (reference sequence). This CDR3 has 16 residues.

This clone was counted only a few times. The chain carries TRBV7-7 and TRBJ2-3; TRBD2 matches at 12 bases. The CDR3 spans 15 residues. The trim removed 5 bases at V and 6 bases at J, leaving 6 bases unmatched. Germline loops: CDR1 SSHAT, CDR2 FNYEAQ (reference sequence). The CDR3 DNA follows: TGTGCCAGCAGCCCCGGGACTAGCGGGTTCGATACGCAGTATTTT. It encodes CASSPGTSGFDTQYF.

The chain employs TRBV11-2 and TRBJ2-7, with a possible D match to TRBD1 (6 bases). Germline values: CDR1 SGHAT, CDR2 FQNNGV. CDR3 length: 14 amino acids. The V end was cut by 4 bases, the J end by 3 bases, with 13 bases between. CDR3 in DNA: TGTGCCAGCAGCTCTCGGGACAAGTTCTACGAGCAGTACTTC. This gives the protein CASSSRDKFYEQYF.

This clone was counted a single time. This sequence joins TRBV19 and TRBJ1-4, with a possible D match to TRBD1 (6 bases). Per germline, CDR1 LNHDA and CDR2 SQIVND (reference sequence). The CDR3 spans 15 residues. V dropped 3 bases and J dropped 1 base, with 9 bases sitting between them. The CDR3 here is CASSIRGGTNEKLFF. The DNA for the CDR3 is TGTGCCAGTAGTATTCGAGGGGGAACTAATGAAAAACTGTTTTTT. Complete variable domain (other parts from reference TRBV19 and TRBJ1-4): DGGITQSPKYLFRKEGQNVTLSCEQNLNHDAMYWYRQDPGQGLRLIYYSQIVNDFQKGDIAEGYSVSREKKESFPLTVTSAQKNPTAFYLCASSIRGGTNEKLFFGSGTQLSVL.

The chain recombines TRBV6-5 with TRBJ2-3; D is possibly TRBD1 (5 bases). The V gene's germline CDR1 is MNHEY and CDR2 SVGAGI. The CDR3 extends over 14 amino acids. V was cut by 6 bases and J by 0 bases, with 10 bases left in between. CDR3 nucleotide sequence: TGTGCCAGCAGCTTCGACAGTAGCACAGATACGCAGTATTTT. Residues: CASSFDSSTDTQYF.

V usage is TRBV5-4 and J usage is TRBJ2-3, with 12 bases matching TRBD2. The junction had 5 bases not matched to a gene; V was cut back by 3 bases and J by 6 bases. CDR3 length: 15 amino acids. Germline V gene lookup returns CDR1 SGHNT and CDR2 YYREEE (reference sequence). CDR3 residues: CASSSSGGAWDTQYF. Here the CDR3 DNA reads TGTGCCAGCAGCTCTAGCGGGGGGGCCTGGGATACGCAGTATTTT. Complete variable domain (other parts from reference TRBV5-4 and TRBJ2-3): ETGVTQSPTHLIKTRGQQVTLRCSSQSGHNTVSWYQQALGQGPQFIFQYYREEENGRGNFPPRFSGLQFPNYSSELNVNALELDDSALYLCASSSSGGAWDTQYFGPGTRLTVL.

This chain joins TRBV6-6 and TRBJ1-4, with TRBD1 identical over 7 bases. The germline CDR1 and CDR2 sequences are MNHNY and SVGAGI (reference sequence). With 5 bases clipped from V and 3 bases from J, the junction kept 9 bases outside the gene matches. This CDR3 is built from 16 residues. The CDR3 is CASSPRAGQSNEKLFF. CDR3 in DNA: TGTGCCAGCAGTCCCCGGGCGGGACAGTCTAATGAAAAACTGTTTTTT.

This clone was observed a handful of times. The chain recombines TRBV4-1 with TRBJ1-2; 9 nucleotides match TRBD1. The length of the CDR3 is 19 residues. Germline-derived CDR1 and CDR2 are MGHRA and YSYEKL. After removal of 6 bases from V and 4 bases from J, the junction contained 21 bases not matched to a gene. CDR3 nucleotide sequence: TGCGCCAGCAGGGGTAGATGGACAGGGGATTCTCAAGAGGTCTATGGCTACACCTTC. It encodes CASRGRWTGDSQEVYGYTF.

The V call is TRBV9, the J call TRBJ1-1; D is ambiguous. Trimming took 3 bases from V and 4 from J, leaving 13 bases between them. There are 14 residues in the CDR3. The germline V gene encodes CDR1 SGDLS and CDR2 YYNGEE. CDR3 region: CASSAPLGGTEAFF. The CDR3, as DNA: TGTGCCAGCAGCGCCCCACTAGGAGGCACTGAAGCTTTCTTT.

The V gene is TRBV5-1, the J gene TRBJ1-1; a possible D gene is TRBD1 (5 bases). The germline CDR1 and CDR2 sequences are SGHRS and YFSETQ. This CDR3 region has 15 residues. Trimming removed 1 base at V and 1 base at J, with 11 bases between. CDR3 sequence (DNA): TGCGCCAGCAGCTTGACGTGGCAGGGGAACACTGAAGCTTTCTTT. Translation: CASSLTWQGNTEAFF.

The chain carries TRBV9 and TRBJ2-3, with D perhaps TRBD1 (5 bases). Trimming removed 2 bases from V and 6 bases from J, with 22 bases in between. Germline-derived CDR1 and CDR2 are SGDLS and YYNGEE. This CDR3 has 17 amino acids. The CDR3 nucleotides read TGTGCCAGCAGCGTTGGTTCCAGGGCTAACCTGGATGATACGCAGTATTTT. Protein: CASSVGSRANLDDTQYF.

The CDR3 coding sequence is TGTGCCAGCAGTCCCGGAGGGGATGAAGCTTTCTTT. This translates into CASSPGGDEAFF. The chain is built from TRBV21-1 and TRBJ1-1. TRBV21-1 is given as a pseudogene. This CDR3 is built from 12 residues.

This clone has just one count. The rearrangement joins TRBV4-3 to TRBJ2-2; D is perhaps TRBD1 (6 bases). Trimming took off 3 bases at V and 4 bases at J, with 12 bases between the two ends. CDR3 length: 15 amino acids. CDR1 LGHNA and CDR2 YSLEER come from the germline V gene. CDR3 in DNA: TGCGCCAGCAGCCATAGAGCAGGGGCCACCGGGGAGCTGTTTTTT. It encodes CASSHRAGATGELFF.

The chain uses TRBV20-1 and TRBJ1-2; tentatively, D is TRBD1 (6 bases). The V gene's germline CDR1 is DFQATT and CDR2 SNEGSKA (reference sequence). The CDR3 is 11 residues long. Trimming removed 6 bases at V and 8 bases at J, with 13 bases between. In nucleotides, the CDR3 is TGCAGTGCCCCGAGGGGGTACGGCTACACCTTC. Its protein product is CSAPRGYGYTF.

This clone came up once. The gene calls are TRBV14 and TRBJ2-2, with D hard to call. Per germline, CDR1 SGHDN and CDR2 FVKESK. The length of the CDR3 is 16 residues. V was shortened by 4 bases and J by 4 bases, with 16 bases between the two germline ends. DNA for the CDR3: TGTGCCAGCAGCCGCCAAGACGGGTTTTTCACCGGGGAGCTGTTTTTT. Its protein is CASSRQDGFFTGELFF.

The chain links TRBV20-1 to TRBJ2-7; 7 bases agree with TRBD2. This CDR3 spans 15 amino acids. Germline CDR1 reads DFQATT; CDR2 reads SNEGSKA (reference sequence). With V trimmed by 3 bases and J by 0 bases, 8 bases remained unmatched. The chain's CDR3 is CSASALAVPSYEQYF. The CDR3 nucleotides read TGCAGTGCTAGTGCCCTAGCGGTTCCCTCCTACGAGCAGTACTTC.

The chain employs TRBV6-5 and TRBJ2-7, with TRBD1 identical over 9 bases. J gave up 3 bases and V 2 bases, and 8 bases lay outside the gene matches. This CDR3 region has 16 residues. Germline assignment: CDR1 MNHEY and CDR2 SVGAGI. CDR3 protein: CASSYPQRQGVYEQYF. As DNA, the CDR3 is TGTGCCAGCAGTTACCCCCAGAGACAGGGGGTCTACGAGCAGTACTTC.

The CDR3 nucleotides read TGCGCCAGCAGCCCAGGGACAGGGGGAGGAACCATATATTTT. It yields the protein CASSPGTGGGTIYF. The chain has TRBV5-1 and TRBJ1-3; 11 positions agree with TRBD1. The V gene end was trimmed by 4 bases and the J gene end by 10 bases; junction bases not matched to a gene: 7. Germline V CDR1 and CDR2: SGHRS, YFSETQ. The CDR3 has 14 amino acids.

The chain carries TRBV18 and TRBJ2-7; 7 bases map to TRBD2. The V gene's germline CDR1 is KGHSH and CDR2 LQKENI. The CDR3 runs 13 residues. The J segment lost 5 bases and the V segment lost 4 bases, leaving 5 bases of the junction unmatched. CDR3 bases: TGTGCCAGCTCACTTGGGGGGGGGAACGAGCAGTACTTC. Protein product: CASSLGGGNEQYF.

V gene TRBV23-1 combines with J gene TRBJ1-1; the D gene is possibly TRBD1 (5 bases). Being an ORF, TRBV23-1 has a function that is uncertain. The CDR3 length is 14 residues. V was shortened by 4 bases and J by 2 bases, with 11 bases between the two germline ends. The CDR3 nucleotides are TGCGCCAGCAGTCCTCGGACAACCAACACTGAAGCTTTCTTT. It is translated as CASSPRTTNTEAFF.

CDR3: CASSVEQGVEQYF. DNA for the CDR3: TGTGCCAGCAGCGTAGAGCAGGGCGTCGAGCAGTACTTC. V usage is TRBV9 and J usage is TRBJ2-7, with TRBD1 as a possible D gene (5 bases). Looked up from germline, CDR1 is SGDLS and CDR2 is YYNGEE. V lost 0 bases to trimming and J lost 6 bases, with 10 bases between them. There are 13 residues in the CDR3. Drawing the rest from reference TRBV9 and TRBJ2-7, the complete variable domain is DSGVTQTPKHLITATGQRVTLRCSPRSGDLSVYWYQQSLDQGLQFLIQYYNGEERAKGNILERFSAQQFPDLHSELNLSSLELGDSALYFCASSVEQGVEQYFGPGTRLTVT.

The chain employs TRBV5-8 and TRBJ1-1; possible D gene TRBD1, 6 bases. V lost 3 bases, J lost 3 bases, and 15 bases lay in between. The CDR3 is made up of 15 amino acids. The germline V gene has CDR1 SGHTS and CDR2 YDEGEE. This CDR3 is CASSSGVQAYTEAFF. The DNA for the CDR3 is TGTGCCAGCAGCTCAGGGGTCCAGGCGTACACTGAAGCTTTCTTT.

The gene calls are TRBV18 and TRBJ2-7, with D perhaps matching TRBD2 (5 bases). Germline V lookup: CDR1 KGHSH, CDR2 LQKENI. With 2 bases removed from V and 6 bases from J, the gap between germline ends came to 14 bases. There are 14 residues in the CDR3. The CDR3 sequence is CASSPTTEEGEQYF. CDR3 coding DNA: TGTGCCAGCTCACCAACAACAGAAGAGGGCGAGCAGTACTTC.

V is TRBV7-4 and J is TRBJ1-4; 8 positions match TRBD1. The trim removed 5 bases at V and 0 bases at J, leaving 20 bases unmatched. Germline CDR1 is SGHVT and CDR2 is SQSDAQ. The CDR3 is 21 residues long. CDR3 DNA: TGTGCCAGCAGCGAAGGTCAGACAGGGGATCGTGGGGATGCAACTAATGAAAAACTGTTTTTT. It encodes CASSEGQTGDRGDATNEKLFF.

The chain joins TRBV3-1 (or the pseudogene TRBV3-2) to TRBJ2-7; 7 bases line up with TRBD1. J gave up 9 bases and V 4 bases, and 15 bases lay outside the gene matches. Germline CDR1 LGHDT, CDR2 YNNKEL (reference sequence). The CDR3 runs 15 residues. The CDR3 reads CASSPQGNRGYRQYF. The CDR3, as DNA: TGTGCCAGCAGCCCCCAAGGCAACAGGGGTTATCGGCAGTACTTC.

The sample holds a few counts of this clone. The rearrangement uses TRBV5-6 and TRBJ1-2; no clear D gene. This CDR3 contains 18 residues. V shed 4 bases and J shed 4 bases, with 26 bases lying between them. Germline CDR1 SGHDT, CDR2 YYEEEE. CDR3 region: CASSSPGKTLFGSYGYTF. For the CDR3, the DNA is TGTGCCAGCAGCAGCCCCGGGAAGACCCTCTTTGGCTCCTATGGCTACACCTTC.